The 14 T cell receptor beta chains given below trace back to one sample, sequenced in a study of regulatory T cells in long-lasting Graves disease (dated by TCRdb to the early 2020s). The library was built by means of multiplex PCR. The reads were generated on an Illumina HiSeq 4000. iRepertoire HTBI primers and Arm-PCR amplification of CDR3 regions were used to construct TCR beta libraries. TCRdb reworked the public reads: Q25 trimming with fastp, MiXCR clone assembly, productive beta chains retained. CDR3 protein sequences are deduplicated, and each keeps its most common genes and DNA. The sample yields 350,000 to 500,000 distinct CDR3 sequences; 11% to 15% were counted once. 17% of the sample is in the top ten clones. The time point label corresponds to: newly diagnosed GD, antithyroid drugs for less than 3 months. For both TCR sequencing and RNA sequencing, RNA was extracted from PBMCs using TRIzol.

This sample also appeared in a second study, on T cells in Graves' hyperthyroidism and ophthalmopathy.

The sample consisted of peripheral blood mononuclear cells (PBMCs), taken at new diagnosis, from a patient treated with antithyroid drugs. The receptors here all came from a woman aged 45 to 65 with Graves disease. Donor details come from another sample of the same person, matched by shared clones.

On this clonotype itself: A single base separates this from a much larger clone, so it may be a read error. The CDR3 spells CASRFGGGWDTEAFF. The CDR3 coding sequence is TGTGCCAGCAGGTTCGGCGGGGGGTGGGACACTGAAGCTTTCTTT. The rearrangement links TRBV12-3 or TRBV12-4 to TRBJ1-1; D may be TRBD1 (5 bases). V gave up 6 bases and J gave up 3 bases, with 17 bases separating them. The CDR3 spans 15 residues.

Ten or more counts support this clonotype. The chain couples TRBV6-1 to TRBJ2-7, with a possible D match to TRBD2 (6 bases). CDR3 size: 15 residues. Germline CDR1 MNHNS, CDR2 SASEGT. Trimming stripped 6 bases from V and 7 bases from J, with 22 bases between. CDR3 DNA sequence: TGTGCCAGCAGGTCGGTTGGGGGAGGCCTCGGGGAGCAGTACTTC. Translation gives CASRSVGGGLGEQYF.

This clonotype came up many times. The chain recombines TRBV27 with TRBJ2-7; the D gene is possibly TRBD1 (5 bases). CDR3 length: 15 amino acids. V lost 0 bases and J 6 bases, leaving 15 bases between the germline ends. Germline V CDR1 and CDR2: MNHEY, SMNVEV (reference sequence). The CDR3 spells CASSLSGQVPSEQYF. CDR3 sequence (DNA): TGTGCCAGCAGTTTATCGGGGCAGGTTCCTTCCGAGCAGTACTTC.

In regard to this clonotype: A much bigger clone sits one base away, suggesting this may be a read error. This chain uses TRBV6-1 with TRBJ2-2; TRBD1 matches at 9 bases. Germline loops: CDR1 MNHNS, CDR2 SASEGT. This CDR3 has 15 residues. CDR3 bases: TGTGCCAGCAGGGGACAGGGAGGATTATACGGGGAGCTGCTTTTT. Amino acid sequence: CASRGQGGLYGELLF.

This clonotype was picked up many times. The rearrangement links TRBV11-1 to TRBJ2-5; tentative D call: TRBD2 (6 bases). V lost 5 bases and J lost 5, with 15 bases in between. Germline values: CDR1 SGHAT, CDR2 FQDESV (reference sequence). This CDR3 is 14 amino acids long. The DNA for the CDR3 is TGTGCCAGCAGCCGTCGACTAGTTTCCGAGACCCAGTACTTC. It translates to CASSRRLVSETQYF.

The sample holds many counts of this clonotype. The rearrangement links TRBV2 to TRBJ2-3, with a possible D match to TRBD2 (5 bases). Germline V gene lookup returns CDR1 SNHLY and CDR2 FYNNEI. CDR3 length: 18 amino acids. Between the trimmed V and J ends, which lost 2 bases and 0 bases, there was a span of 18 bases. The CDR3 sequence is CASSELLGAPTSTDTQYF. CDR3 bases: TGTGCCAGCAGTGAATTACTAGGCGCCCCTACTAGCACAGATACGCAGTATTTT.

In this sample, this clonotype turned up many times. The rearrangement links TRBV13 to TRBJ2-7, with a weak D call TRBD2 (6 bases). Trimming left V 7 bases short and J 1 base short, with 14 bases between. The CDR3 consists of 14 residues. Per the germline V gene, CDR1 is PRHDT and CDR2 is FYEKMQ (reference sequence). The CDR3 region is CASTWGEESYEQYF. The CDR3 coding sequence is TGTGCCAGCACCTGGGGGGAGGAGTCCTACGAGCAGTACTTC.

This clonotype was observed many times. V gene TRBV6-1 combines with J gene TRBJ1-3, with TRBD1 matching 8 bases. Germline CDR1 is MNHNS and CDR2 is SASEGT. The CDR3 extends over 17 amino acids. J gave up 6 bases and V 5 bases, and 15 bases lay outside the gene matches. The DNA of the CDR3 is TGTGCCAGCAGTACTTGGACCTTGGACAGGGCAAAAAACACCATATATTTT. As protein: CASSTWTLDRAKNTIYF.

This clonotype was seen a few times. This sequence joins TRBV29-1 and TRBJ2-1; no definite D call. V shed 3 bases and J shed 10 bases, with 16 bases lying between them. CDR1 SQVTM and CDR2 ANQGSEA come from the germline V gene. The CDR3 spans 13 residues. DNA for the CDR3: TGCAGCGTTGACGATCAAGAACATACGGAGCAGTTCTTC. Translation: CSVDDQEHTEQFF.

The chain carries TRBV20-1 and TRBJ2-3; no clear D gene. Germline V gives CDR1 DFQATT, CDR2 SNEGSKA (reference sequence). This CDR3 has 12 amino acids. CDR3 protein: CRPAASSDTQYF. CDR3 DNA: TGCAGACCGGCGGCGAGTTCGGATACGCAGTATTTT.

In this sample, this clonotype turned up many times. V and J are TRBV7-8 and TRBJ2-4; no reliable D call. Trimming pared 5 bases from V and 1 base from J, leaving 18 bases between. Germline V CDR1 and CDR2: SGHVS, FQNEAQ. CDR3 length equals 17 residues. The CDR3 nucleotides read TGTGCCAGCAGCCCCCCCCGGAGACACAACGCCAAAAACATTCAGTACTTC. This gives the protein CASSPPRRHNAKNIQYF.

A few counts support this clonotype. The chain joins TRBV27 to TRBJ1-6; TRBD1 agrees at 10 bases. With 7 bases clipped from V and 7 bases from J, the junction kept 7 bases outside the gene matches. Germline V lookup: CDR1 MNHEY, CDR2 SMNVEV (reference sequence). CDR3 length: 15 amino acids. The CDR3 region is CASKLTGGNNSPLHF. CDR3 sequence (DNA): TGTGCCAGCAAATTGACAGGGGGCAACAATTCACCCCTCCACTTT.

This clonotype was recorded at least ten times. V is TRBV27 and J is TRBJ2-7, with D hard to call. With 6 bases removed from V and 3 bases from J, the gap between germline ends came to 15 bases. Germline CDR1 MNHEY, CDR2 SMNVEV (reference sequence). The CDR3 has 14 amino acids. As DNA, the CDR3 is TGTGCCAGCAGAGGACGGATGCGAAACTACGAGCAGTACTTC. It is translated as CASRGRMRNYEQYF.

In its sample, this clonotype was seen many times. CDR3 residues: CASSLSRLGLASSYEQYF. CDR3 DNA: TGTGCCAGCAGTTTATCACGGTTGGGACTAGCGTCCTCCTACGAGCAGTACTTC. This chain links TRBV28 with TRBJ2-7, with 10 bases identical to TRBD2. Germline loops: CDR1 MDHEN, CDR2 SYDVKM. V shed 1 base and J 0 bases; nucleotides not matched to a gene: 9. The CDR3 covers 18 residues.